This TCR beta chain is from a study of T cell responses to AZD1222 COVID-19 vaccine. The study's findings and limits: Researchers report vaccine-associated CD4 TCRs spanning spike, with dominance at 160-218 and 743-854.

V dropped 1 base and J dropped 2; count of bases not matched to a gene: 0. Germline loops: CDR1 SGHNT, CDR2 YYREEE (reference sequence). The CDR3 extends over 14 amino acids. Repertoires were generated with immunoSEQ multiplex PCR, while TCRdb's copy carries only in-frame clones and drops some. The sample shows approximately 170,000 clones, approximately 90% of them seen only once. A remark on this clone: Its specificity is not known.

The source material was peripheral blood, sampled on day 0 of AZD1222 vaccination. The chain has TRBV5-4 and TRBJ1-3, with 7 bases fitting TRBD1. This sequence originates from an adult in good health. CDR3 in amino acids: CASSLTGAGNTIYF. DNA of the CDR3: TGTGCCAGCAGCTTGACAGGGGCTGGAAACACCATATATTTT.